Each of the 12 T cell receptor beta chains below was sequenced from the same sample in a study of T cells in Graves' hyperthyroidism and ophthalmopathy. Amplified regions were TCR beta CDR3 sequences from RNA transcripts. The TCR CDR3 was amplified in a first-round RT-PCR using the HTBI primer set. TCRdb reprocessed the multiplex PCR reads via MiXCR and lists one record per CDR3 protein. The repertoire consists of around 490,000 distinct CDR3 sequences, with nearly 20% occurring once and the leading ten covering 47%. The material sequenced was blood. The receptors stem from a man aged 35-49 years with Graves' ophthalmopathy.

This clonotype has more than one count but fewer than ten. V gene TRBV10-3 combines with J gene TRBJ1-1; D gene ambiguous. The CDR3 sequence is 17 residues long. Trimming stripped 0 bases from V and 0 bases from J, with 14 bases between. Germline V gene lookup returns CDR1 ENHRY and CDR2 SYGVKD. In DNA form, the CDR3 reads TGTGCCATCAGTGAGTCGAGGGTGATGGGCTTGAACACTGAAGCTTTCTTT. Translated, it gives CAISESRVMGLNTEAFF.

V usage is TRBV14 and J usage is TRBJ2-2; no reliable D call. The CDR3 runs 15 residues. The germline gives CDR1 SGHDN, CDR2 FVKESK. V was pared by 4 bases and J by 4 bases, with 13 bases between. The CDR3, as DNA: TGTGCCAGCAGCCTCCTGTTGGGGTCCACCGGGGAGCTGTTTTTT. It is translated as CASSLLLGSTGELFF.

This clonotype was seen a handful of times. The CDR3 DNA reads as TGTGCCAGCTCACCGACCGGGACAAGAAGTACCTACGAGCAGTACTTC. Translated: CASSPTGTRSTYEQYF. The chain uses TRBV18 and TRBJ2-7; the D gene is possibly TRBD1 (6 bases). Germline-derived CDR1 and CDR2 are KGHSH and LQKENI. Trimming took off 3 bases at V and 2 bases at J, with 17 bases between the two ends. The CDR3 is 16 residues long.

This clonotype was seen many times. Here the CDR3 DNA reads TGTGCCAGCAGCAGACAGCGCTACGAGCAGTACTTC. It translates to CASSRQRYEQYF. The chain couples TRBV28 to TRBJ2-7, with D tentatively TRBD1 (5 bases). There are 12 residues in the CDR3. The V end was cut by 6 bases, the J end by 3 bases, with 9 bases between. Germline V gene sequence: CDR1 MDHEN, CDR2 SYDVKM.

This clonotype was observed a handful of times. This chain uses TRBV9 with TRBJ2-2, with TRBD2 matching over 10 bases. Germline CDR1 SGDLS, CDR2 YYNGEE. The CDR3 extends over 15 amino acids. V was clipped by 4 bases and J by 3 bases; unmatched bases: 3. The CDR3: CASSQAGGYTGELFF. CDR3 DNA: TGTGCCAGCAGCCAAGCGGGAGGGTACACCGGGGAGCTGTTTTTT.

This clonotype was counted ten times or more. This sequence joins TRBV2 and TRBJ2-1, with 7 bases identical to TRBD1. CDR1 and CDR2 (germline): SNHLY, FYNNEI. This CDR3 has 12 amino acids. The CDR3 is CYVRGRYNEQFF. DNA for the CDR3: TGTTACGTGAGGGGGCGGTACAATGAGCAGTTCTTC.

In its sample, this clonotype was seen many times. J is TRBJ2-5 and V is TRBV7-9; 7 nucleotides agree with TRBD1. CDR1 is SEHNR and CDR2 is FQNEAQ in the germline V gene (reference sequence). Trimming at V came to 4 bases and at J to 5 bases, leaving 19 bases not matched to a gene. The CDR3 contains 18 residues. In DNA, the CDR3 is TGTGCCAGCAGCTCCCTTCACGCGAGACAGGGTGGAAGGGAGACCCAGTACTTC. Its translation: CASSSLHARQGGRETQYF.

This clonotype has a handful of counts. The chain uses TRBV7-3 and TRBJ2-5; 8 nucleotides match TRBD2. CDR3 length: 16 residues. Germline lookup yields CDR1 SGHTA and CDR2 FQGTGA. Trimming removed 1 base from V and 3 bases from J; junction bases left unmatched: 7. CDR3 nucleotide sequence: TGTGCCAGCAGCTTAAGGGGAGTTAGCGGGGAAGAGACCCAGTACTTC. Amino acid sequence: CASSLRGVSGEETQYF.

The chain links TRBV24-1 to TRBJ1-6, with unresolved D. The V end lost 7 bases, the J end lost 9 bases, and 12 bases lay between the germline ends. This CDR3 has 13 amino acids. Germline CDR1 and CDR2: KGHDR and SFDVKD. CDR3 amino acids: CATRARDGSPLHF. Written as DNA, the CDR3 is TGTGCCACCAGGGCTCGTGACGGTTCACCCCTCCACTTT.

This clonotype came up a few times. The chain employs TRBV6-6 and TRBJ2-2; D uncertain. V lost 1 base and J 3 bases, leaving 3 bases between the germline ends. The CDR3 is 13 amino acids. Germline V lookup: CDR1 MNHNY, CDR2 SVGAGI (reference sequence). The CDR3 reads CASSYYYTGELFF. The DNA of the CDR3 is TGTGCCAGCAGTTACTACTACACCGGGGAGCTGTTTTTT.

The table lists this clonotype with many counts. The CDR3 reads CATPCRQVGPYEQYF. For the CDR3, the DNA is TGTGCCACCCCATGCAGACAGGTGGGACCCTACGAGCAGTACTTC. The rearrangement joins TRBV24-1 to TRBJ2-7; a weak D match, TRBD1 (6 bases). The germline V and J ends were trimmed by 9 bases and 2 bases, with 19 bases remaining between them. CDR1 is KGHDR and CDR2 is SFDVKD in the germline V gene. The CDR3 spans 15 residues.

A few counts support this clonotype. The J gene is TRBJ2-4, the V gene TRBV6-1; D is perhaps TRBD2 (7 bases). V was trimmed by 1 base and J by 0 bases, leaving 16 bases between them. The CDR3 has 18 amino acids. Germline CDR1 reads MNHNS; CDR2 reads SASEGT. In DNA, the CDR3 is TGTGCCAGCAGTGAAGGGACCCGGCGGGGGCTAGCCAAAAACATTCAGTACTTC. Translating it yields CASSEGTRRGLAKNIQYF.